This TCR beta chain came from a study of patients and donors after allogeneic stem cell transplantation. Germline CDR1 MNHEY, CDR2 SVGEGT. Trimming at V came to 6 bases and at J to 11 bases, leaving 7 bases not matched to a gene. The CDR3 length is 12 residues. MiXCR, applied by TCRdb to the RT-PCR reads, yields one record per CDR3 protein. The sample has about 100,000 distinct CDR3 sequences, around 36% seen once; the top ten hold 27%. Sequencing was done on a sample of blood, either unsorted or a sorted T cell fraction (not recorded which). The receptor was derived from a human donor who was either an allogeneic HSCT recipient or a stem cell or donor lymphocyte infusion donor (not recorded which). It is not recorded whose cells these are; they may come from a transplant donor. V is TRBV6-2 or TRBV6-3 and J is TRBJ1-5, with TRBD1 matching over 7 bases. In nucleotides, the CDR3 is TGTGCCAGCAGCCCAGACAGGGCAGCCCAGCATTTT. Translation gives CASSPDRAAQHF.